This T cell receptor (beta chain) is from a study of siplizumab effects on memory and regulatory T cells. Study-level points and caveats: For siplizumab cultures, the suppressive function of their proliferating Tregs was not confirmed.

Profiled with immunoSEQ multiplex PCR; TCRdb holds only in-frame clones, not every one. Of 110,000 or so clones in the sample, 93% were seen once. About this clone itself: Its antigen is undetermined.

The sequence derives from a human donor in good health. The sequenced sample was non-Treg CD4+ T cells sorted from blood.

The CDR3 DNA follows: TGTGCCAGCAGCTTAACAGGGAACACTGAAGCTTTCTTT. The encoded protein is CASSLTGNTEAFF. The chain combines TRBV11-2 with TRBJ1-1; possibly TRBD1 for D (5 bases). The CDR3 covers 13 residues. CDR1 and CDR2 (germline): SGHAT, FQNNGV. Between the trimmed V and J ends, which lost 2 bases and 1 base, there was a span of 5 bases.